The present entry profiles one T cell receptor beta chain with its context. What it recognizes is unknown. This specimen belongs to a study of graft-versus-host responses after intestinal transplantation. The CDR3 covers 18 residues. With 4 bases clipped from V and 5 bases from J, the junction kept 14 bases outside the gene matches. CDR1 and CDR2 (germline): SGHDN, FVKESK. Study-wide points: Some patients had graft-donor T cell macrochimerism, and their allografts showed high graft-versus-host to host-versus-graft clonal ratios. Recipient marrow held GvH clones, some first seen in ileum or blood.

The method was immunoSEQ multiplex PCR; TCRdb's version includes in-frame clones alone and lacks a portion of them. The sample lists 130,000 to 150,000 clones; around 90% were seen once. The chain carries TRBV14 and TRBJ1-4; 9 bases fit TRBD1. Sequences were derived from unstimulated CD4+ T cells sorted from spleen or lymph node cells, sampled before intestinal transplant. The sequence derives from a human donor who received an intestinal transplant. CDR3 DNA sequence: TGTGCCAGCAGCCCCGGGGACAGGGTATTTGGGCCGAATGAAAAACTGTTTTTT. This encodes CASSPGDRVFGPNEKLFF.